The 20 T cell receptor beta chains below come from one sample, sequenced in a study of blood T cell repertoires in COVID-19. The repertoire was sequenced with immunoSEQ multiplex PCR; TCRdb's copy has only in-frame clones and lacks some. Altogether about 240,000 clones are present, 85% to 90% being singletons, with the ten largest covering approximately 7%. Sample: peripheral blood. The receptors derive from an older woman with active or convalescent COVID-19.

The chain couples TRBV21-1 to TRBJ2-5; TRBD1, the table's D call, lacks a check against the DNA. TRBV21-1 is shown as a pseudogene. The CDR3 runs 20 residues. The CDR3 loop is CASSKKKTQGSRGEGETQYF. The CDR3, as DNA: TGTGCCAGCAGCAAAAAAAAGACACAGGGAAGTCGGGGTGAGGGGGAGACCCAGTACTTC.

The chain couples TRBV27 to TRBJ2-7; a possible D gene is TRBD2 (6 bases). V lost 1 base and J lost 3, with 16 bases in between. The germline gives CDR1 MNHEY, CDR2 SMNVEV (reference sequence). This CDR3 is 16 amino acids long. CDR3 sequence (DNA): TGTGCCAGCAGTTTATGGCGGGCTGGGGGGATCTACGAGCAGTACTTC. This codes for CASSLWRAGGIYEQYF.

In this sample, this clone turned up a few times. V gene TRBV4-3 combines with J gene TRBJ1-2; 7 bases agree with TRBD1. V lost 0 bases to trimming and J lost 8 bases; unmatched junction nucleotides: 18. The germline V gene has CDR1 LGHNA and CDR2 YSLEER. The CDR3 is made up of 18 amino acids. The CDR3 bases are TGCGCCAGCAGCCAAGATCCCGCCGGGAGGGGGCGACAAAAAGGCTACACCTTC. Translating it yields CASSQDPAGRGRQKGYTF.

The chain has TRBV24-1 and TRBJ2-2; 8 bases are shared with TRBD2. This CDR3 region has 15 residues. CDR1 is KGHDR and CDR2 is SFDVKD in the germline V gene. V lost 6 bases and J lost 3; bases outside the gene matches: 5. The CDR3 DNA sequence: TGTGCCACCAGTCCGGGGGGGACCTACACCGGGGAGCTGTTTTTT. This sequence encodes CATSPGGTYTGELFF.

This clone was seen a few times. The V gene is TRBV7-3, the J gene TRBJ2-1, with D maybe TRBD2 (6 bases). The CDR3 runs 16 residues. V was pared by 5 bases and J by 3 bases, with 17 bases between. The germline gives CDR1 SGHTA, CDR2 FQGTGA. In nucleotides, the CDR3 is TGTGCCAGCAGCGCTTATGGAGGGCCCCTCTACAATGAGCAGTTCTTC. Translated: CASSAYGGPLYNEQFF.

This chain uses TRBV24-1 with TRBJ1-1, with D unclear. Trimming pared 4 bases from V and 5 bases from J, leaving 4 bases between. The CDR3 consists of 11 residues. Germline CDR1 and CDR2: KGHDR and SFDVKD. CDR3 DNA: TGTGCCACCAGTGAGGAGACTGAAGCTTTCTTT. This sequence encodes CATSEETEAFF.

The chain joins TRBV5-6 to TRBJ1-6; possibly TRBD1 for D (5 bases). Between the trimmed V and J ends, which lost 4 bases and 7 bases, there was a span of 15 bases. Germline-derived CDR1 and CDR2 are SGHDT and YYEEEE. The CDR3 loop spans 15 amino acids. CDR3 coding DNA: TGTGCCAGCAGCCCACATACCGGGGGGAATTCACCCCTCCACTTT. Its translation: CASSPHTGGNSPLHF.

The J gene is TRBJ1-3, the V gene TRBV5-1; TRBD1 might be the D (5 bases). The V gene lost 0 bases and the J gene lost 0 bases, with 13 bases spanning the gap. The CDR3 runs to 17 residues. Germline lookup yields CDR1 SGHRS and CDR2 YFSETQ. The CDR3 reads CASSLDRFPSSGNTIYF. CDR3 nucleotide sequence: TGCGCCAGCAGCTTGGACAGGTTTCCCTCCTCTGGAAACACCATATATTTT.

As concerns this clone: Other DNA sequences from this sample encode an identical CDR3 as well. The CDR3 DNA follows: TGCAGTGCAAGAAGCGGCACTGAAGCTTTCTTT. This gives the protein CSARSGTEAFF. The chain is built from TRBV20-1 and TRBJ1-1; D is ambiguous. The germline V gene has CDR1 DFQATT and CDR2 SNEGSKA (reference sequence). V was cut by 6 bases and J by 4 bases, with 9 bases left in between. The length of the CDR3 is 11 residues.

The chain has TRBV9 and TRBJ1-2; 9 bases map to TRBD1. The CDR3 runs 18 residues. Germline CDR1 and CDR2: SGDLS and YYNGEE. Trimming cost V 0 bases and J 1 base; bases outside gene matches: 10. CDR3 in DNA: TGTGCCAGCAGCGTAGTATCCGGAACAGGGGGCGATAACTATGGCTACACCTTC. This sequence encodes CASSVVSGTGGDNYGYTF.

The chain recombines TRBV20-1 with TRBJ2-3; 7 nucleotides agree with TRBD1. The germline gives CDR1 DFQATT, CDR2 SNEGSKA (reference sequence). Germline trimming cut 3 bases from V and 0 bases from J; bases unmatched to any gene: 6. The CDR3 runs 15 residues. The CDR3, as DNA: TGCAGTGCTAGTAAGGGGGCTATTAGCACAGATACGCAGTATTTT. This sequence encodes CSASKGAISTDTQYF.

This clone appeared a few times. The chain carries TRBV2 and TRBJ1-2; no clear D gene. Trimming cost V 4 bases and J 6 bases, with 12 bases left between them. The CDR3 covers 13 residues. Germline-derived CDR1 and CDR2 are SNHLY and FYNNEI. The CDR3 DNA reads TGTGCCAGCAGTGCCGGGGTAATAGATGGCTACACCTTC. Translation gives CASSAGVIDGYTF.

The V and J genes are TRBV10-3 and TRBJ2-7; D may be TRBD2 (6 bases). The V end was cut by 3 bases, the J end by 0 bases, with 18 bases between. Germline V gene data show CDR1 as ENHRY and CDR2 as SYGVKD. The CDR3 has 17 residues. DNA for the CDR3: TGTGCCATCAGTGATCGCCTGGCGGGGAGGAGCTCCTACGAGCAGTACTTC. It translates to CAISDRLAGRSSYEQYF.

V and J are TRBV6-6 and TRBJ1-1, with a possible D match to TRBD1 (6 bases). This CDR3 has 15 residues. CDR1 and CDR2 (germline): MNHNY, SVGAGI (reference sequence). The V and J ends lost 5 bases and 1 base respectively, with 14 bases between them. CDR3 region: CASSRIQGPNTEAFF. In nucleotides, the CDR3 is TGTGCCAGCAGTCGCATACAGGGACCGAACACTGAAGCTTTCTTT.

The V gene is TRBV27, the J gene TRBJ1-4; D is unclear. Germline V lookup: CDR1 MNHEY, CDR2 SMNVEV (reference sequence). The CDR3 is 17 amino acids. V was pared by 6 bases and J by 1 base, with 18 bases between. The chain's CDR3 is CASRLGKSLETNEKLFF. For the CDR3, the DNA is TGTGCCAGCAGACTCGGGAAGAGCCTTGAAACTAATGAAAAACTGTTTTTT.

This sequence joins TRBV5-4 and TRBJ2-1; 7 bases are shared with TRBD2. There are 16 residues in the CDR3. Per germline, CDR1 SGHNT and CDR2 YYREEE (reference sequence). V dropped 0 bases and J dropped 0; count of bases not matched to a gene: 3. DNA of the CDR3: TGTGCCAGCAGCTTGGGGTCTAGCGGCTCCTACAATGAGCAGTTCTTC. Translating gives CASSLGSSGSYNEQFF.

This clone came up a few times. The chain uses TRBV10-3 and TRBJ1-1; 7 nucleotides line up with TRBD1. CDR1 and CDR2 from the germline V gene are ENHRY and SYGVKD. Germline trimming cut 6 bases from V and 0 bases from J; bases unmatched to any gene: 7. CDR3 length: 15 residues. The CDR3 loop reads CAIRGPGQMNTEAFF. For the CDR3, the DNA is TGTGCCATCAGGGGTCCGGGACAGATGAACACTGAAGCTTTCTTT.

The chain couples TRBV11-2 to TRBJ1-3, with D perhaps TRBD1 (5 bases). The germline gives CDR1 SGHAT, CDR2 FQNNGV. This CDR3 region has 16 residues. The V and J ends lost 5 bases and 0 bases respectively, with 14 bases between them. The CDR3 sequence is CASSTGGVGSGNTIYF. As DNA, the CDR3 is TGTGCCAGCAGCACCGGGGGGGTGGGCTCTGGAAACACCATATATTTT.

In DNA form, the CDR3 reads TGTGCCAGCAGCGTAGCTCGGGGAGGGACGGCAGACAACTATGGCTACACCTTC. Protein sequence: CASSVARGGTADNYGYTF. The chain uses TRBV9 and TRBJ1-2; D is perhaps TRBD1 (5 bases). The V gene lost 0 bases and the J gene lost 2 bases, with 20 bases spanning the gap. The germline CDR1 and CDR2 sequences are SGDLS and YYNGEE. This CDR3 is built from 18 residues.

The chain recombines TRBV10-2 with TRBJ1-1; maybe TRBD1 (5 bases). The V and J ends lost 4 bases and 7 bases respectively, with 19 bases between them. This CDR3 is built from 15 residues. CDR1 is WSHSY and CDR2 is SAAADI in the germline V gene. This chain's CDR3 is CASSGASRGGFEAFF. In DNA, the CDR3 is TGCGCCAGCAGTGGGGCCTCTAGGGGTGGATTTGAAGCTTTCTTT.